Below, 19 T cell receptor beta chains from the same sample are listed, as sequenced in a study of post-analysis software for immune sequencing data. Study-wide points: Roughly five TRBV segments appeared more often in patients than in controls, and TRBV5-6, TRBV5-1 and TRBV20-1 were among these.

Their antigens are not known. Tagging with unique molecular identifiers was a feature of the TCR beta cDNA libraries. TCRdb reanalysed the PCR reads using MiXCR and keeps one entry per CDR3 protein. The sample carries under 900,000 distinct CDR3 sequences, roughly half recorded once. The sample comprised blood. The source is a girl between 5 and 17 years old with multiple sclerosis.

This clonotype was seen once. CDR3 sequence: CSVEWEGGPNTEAFF. The CDR3 nucleotides are TGCAGCGTTGAATGGGAAGGCGGTCCGAACACTGAAGCTTTCTTT. This chain joins TRBV29-1 and TRBJ1-1, with D unresolved. In germline, CDR1 is SQVTM, CDR2 ANQGSEA. V lost 2 bases, J lost 1 base, and 14 bases lay in between. The CDR3 has 15 amino acids. Together with reference TRBV29-1 and TRBJ1-1, the CDR3 gives the full variable domain: SAVISQKPSRDICQRGTSLTIQCQVDSQVTMMFWYRQQPGQSLTLIATANQGSEATYESGFVIDKFPISRPNLTFSTLTVSNMSPEDSSIYLCSVEWEGGPNTEAFFGQGTRLTVV.

This clonotype was recorded only once. The chain employs TRBV5-1 and TRBJ2-7; D may correspond to TRBD1 or TRBD2 (5 bases each). V was trimmed by 0 bases and J by 5 bases, leaving 12 bases between them. The CDR3 consists of 14 residues. Germline V gene lookup returns CDR1 SGHRS and CDR2 YFSETQ. The CDR3 sequence: CASSLAKGRNEQYF. The CDR3 DNA sequence: TGCGCCAGCAGCTTGGCGAAGGGGAGAAACGAGCAGTACTTC.

V gene TRBV3-1 combines with J gene TRBJ2-5; 11 bases align to TRBD1. The J call could be wrong; TRBJ2-7 is a better fit for the DNA end. The germline CDR1 and CDR2 sequences are LGHDT and YNNKEL (reference sequence). The CDR3 runs to 15 residues. The CDR3 sequence is CASSLHRDRGNEQYF. In DNA form, the CDR3 reads TGTGCCAGCAGCCTTCACCGGGACAGGGGGAACGAGCAGTACTTC.

The chain links TRBV5-5 to TRBJ2-2, with 7 bases aligning to TRBD1. After removal of 0 bases from V and 5 bases from J, the junction contained 7 bases not matched to a gene. Looked up from germline, CDR1 is SGHKS and CDR2 is YYEKEE (reference sequence). This CDR3 region has 16 residues. The DNA of the CDR3 is TGTGCCAGCAGCTTGGCCCCGGGACAGAAGACCGGGGAGCTGTTTTTT. Protein product: CASSLAPGQKTGELFF.

V gene TRBV29-1 combines with J gene TRBJ1-1, with TRBD1 matching over 9 bases. In germline, CDR1 is SQVTM, CDR2 ANQGSEA. The trim removed 3 bases at V and 1 base at J, leaving 3 bases unmatched. CDR3 length equals 14 residues. CDR3 bases: TGCAGCGTTGACGGACAGGGGACGAACACTGAAGCTTTCTTT. Protein: CSVDGQGTNTEAFF.

The V gene is TRBV10-3, the J gene TRBJ2-7; 12 bases align to TRBD2. The CDR3 has 18 residues. V lost 0 bases and J lost 7; bases outside the gene matches: 13. The germline CDR1 and CDR2 sequences are ENHRY and SYGVKD. The CDR3 spells CAISESLAGGPRGLEQYF. The CDR3 DNA follows: TGTGCCATCAGTGAGTCCCTAGCGGGAGGGCCGAGAGGTTTAGAGCAGTACTTC.

J is TRBJ1-5 and V is TRBV12-3 or TRBV12-4, with 7 nucleotides matching TRBD1. Losses at the gene ends were 1 base for V and 7 bases for J; bases not matched to a gene: 7. This CDR3 has 15 residues. CDR3 nucleotides: TGTGCCAGCAGTTTAGGATACAGGGGAGGCCAGCCCCAGCATTTT. As protein: CASSLGYRGGQPQHF.

The V call is TRBV5-1, the J call TRBJ2-1, with D possibly matching TRBD2 (6 bases). The V and J ends lost 3 bases and 4 bases respectively, with 14 bases between them. The CDR3 contains 15 residues. Germline assignment: CDR1 SGHRS and CDR2 YFSETQ. Here the CDR3 reads CASSSGTASYNEQFF. The CDR3 DNA follows: TGCGCCAGCAGCTCCGGGACTGCGTCTTACAATGAGCAGTTCTTC.

The CDR3 DNA reads TGCGCCAGCAGCTCACGCGAGGTCCTGACTTTC. This sequence encodes CASSSREVLTF. The J gene is TRBJ2-6, the V gene TRBV5-1; D is undetermined. The V and J ends lost 3 bases and 13 bases respectively, with 8 bases between them. CDR3 length: 11 residues. Germline V gives CDR1 SGHRS, CDR2 YFSETQ.

This chain links TRBV5-1 with TRBJ1-2; 9 bases are a match to TRBD1. V trimming: 0 bases; J trimming: 2 bases; junction bases outside the gene matches: 5. The CDR3 runs 16 residues. The germline V gene encodes CDR1 SGHRS and CDR2 YFSETQ. DNA of the CDR3: TGCGCCAGCAGCTTGGCCCCCGGGACAGGGAACTATGGCTACACCTTC. Protein sequence: CASSLAPGTGNYGYTF.

The chain uses TRBV6-5 and TRBJ2-5, with TRBD2 matching over 10 bases. The J call is in doubt because the DNA end fits TRBJ2-7 better. This CDR3 has 19 residues. Germline V lookup: CDR1 MNHEY, CDR2 SVGAGI. CDR3 amino acids: CASSYTSGRAGRLWLEQYF. The CDR3 DNA is TGTGCCAGCAGTTACACCAGCGGGAGGGCCGGCCGGCTGTGGCTCGAGCAGTACTTC.

A few counts support this clonotype. The chain recombines TRBV20-1 with TRBJ2-3; 10 bases match TRBD2. V was pared by 6 bases and J by 1 base, with 4 bases of the junction left unmatched. Germline loops: CDR1 DFQATT, CDR2 SNEGSKA (reference sequence). CDR3 length: 14 residues. For the CDR3, the DNA is TGCAGTGCCATAGCGGGAGGTCGCACAGATACGCAGTATTTT. It specifies CSAIAGGRTDTQYF.

The V call is TRBV6-6, the J call TRBJ2-7, with 9 bases lining up with TRBD2. With 5 bases clipped from V and 7 bases from J, the junction kept 12 bases outside the gene matches. The CDR3 length is 15 residues. Germline CDR1 is MNHNY and CDR2 is SVGAGI (reference sequence). In nucleotides, the CDR3 is TGTGCCAGCAGTAAGCCCGGGACTAGCTCGGGGGAGCAGTACTTC. Its translation is CASSKPGTSSGEQYF.

The V call is TRBV5-1, the J call TRBJ2-4; tentatively, D is TRBD1 or TRBD2 (5 bases each). The V gene's germline CDR1 is SGHRS and CDR2 YFSETQ. The CDR3 is 13 residues long. V was trimmed by 4 bases and J by 10 bases, leaving 15 bases between them. The CDR3 protein is CASSPGDGGIQYF. The CDR3 nucleotides are TGCGCCAGCAGCCCCGGGGACGGTGGGATTCAGTACTTC.

For this clonotype: A much larger clonotype is one base distant, so this may be a read error. The V call is TRBV7-2, the J call TRBJ1-5, with D tentatively TRBD1 (6 bases). In germline, CDR1 is SGHTA, CDR2 FQGNSA. Deletions cut 5 bases from V and 5 bases from J, with 13 bases between. CDR3 size: 14 residues. The CDR3, as DNA: TGTGCCAGCAGCCGTGACAGGACTTATCAGCCCCAGCATTTT. Translated, it gives CASSRDRTYQPQHF.

This chain links TRBV27 with TRBJ2-4; D assignment may be TRBD1 or TRBD2 (5 bases each). From germline, CDR1 is MNHEY and CDR2 SMNVEV (reference sequence). V was pared by 5 bases and J by 13 bases, with 21 bases between. The CDR3 totals 14 residues. Here the CDR3 DNA reads TGTGCCAGCAGTAATGTGTGGGGGAGTGGAGAGCAGTACTTC. Protein: CASSNVWGSGEQYF.

This chain uses TRBV15 with TRBJ2-7; D remains ambiguous. The CDR3 spans 12 residues. V dropped 3 bases and J dropped 11 bases, with 14 bases sitting between them. Germline V gene sequence: CDR1 LNHNV, CDR2 YYDKDF (reference sequence). The CDR3 here is CATSRFGGWKYF. CDR3 in DNA: TGTGCCACCAGCAGGTTTGGTGGCTGGAAGTACTTC.

This clonotype was observed once. This rearrangement joins TRBV20-1 to TRBJ2-5; TRBD2 matches 12 bases. V was clipped by 4 bases and J by 7 bases; unmatched bases: 10. Looked up from germline, CDR1 is DFQATT and CDR2 is SNEGSKA (reference sequence). This CDR3 comprises 15 residues. As DNA, the CDR3 is TGCAGTGCTAACGACCTAGCGGGGGGGCTCGGGACCCAGTACTTC. Translation gives CSANDLAGGLGTQYF.

The chain joins TRBV7-2 to TRBJ2-1; D not resolved. Germline V gives CDR1 SGHTA, CDR2 FQGNSA. The CDR3 length is 13 residues. The V and J ends lost 2 bases and 4 bases respectively, with 6 bases between them. CDR3 in DNA: TGTGCCAGCAGCTTACAATCGTACAATGAGCAGTTCTTC. Translated, it gives CASSLQSYNEQFF.